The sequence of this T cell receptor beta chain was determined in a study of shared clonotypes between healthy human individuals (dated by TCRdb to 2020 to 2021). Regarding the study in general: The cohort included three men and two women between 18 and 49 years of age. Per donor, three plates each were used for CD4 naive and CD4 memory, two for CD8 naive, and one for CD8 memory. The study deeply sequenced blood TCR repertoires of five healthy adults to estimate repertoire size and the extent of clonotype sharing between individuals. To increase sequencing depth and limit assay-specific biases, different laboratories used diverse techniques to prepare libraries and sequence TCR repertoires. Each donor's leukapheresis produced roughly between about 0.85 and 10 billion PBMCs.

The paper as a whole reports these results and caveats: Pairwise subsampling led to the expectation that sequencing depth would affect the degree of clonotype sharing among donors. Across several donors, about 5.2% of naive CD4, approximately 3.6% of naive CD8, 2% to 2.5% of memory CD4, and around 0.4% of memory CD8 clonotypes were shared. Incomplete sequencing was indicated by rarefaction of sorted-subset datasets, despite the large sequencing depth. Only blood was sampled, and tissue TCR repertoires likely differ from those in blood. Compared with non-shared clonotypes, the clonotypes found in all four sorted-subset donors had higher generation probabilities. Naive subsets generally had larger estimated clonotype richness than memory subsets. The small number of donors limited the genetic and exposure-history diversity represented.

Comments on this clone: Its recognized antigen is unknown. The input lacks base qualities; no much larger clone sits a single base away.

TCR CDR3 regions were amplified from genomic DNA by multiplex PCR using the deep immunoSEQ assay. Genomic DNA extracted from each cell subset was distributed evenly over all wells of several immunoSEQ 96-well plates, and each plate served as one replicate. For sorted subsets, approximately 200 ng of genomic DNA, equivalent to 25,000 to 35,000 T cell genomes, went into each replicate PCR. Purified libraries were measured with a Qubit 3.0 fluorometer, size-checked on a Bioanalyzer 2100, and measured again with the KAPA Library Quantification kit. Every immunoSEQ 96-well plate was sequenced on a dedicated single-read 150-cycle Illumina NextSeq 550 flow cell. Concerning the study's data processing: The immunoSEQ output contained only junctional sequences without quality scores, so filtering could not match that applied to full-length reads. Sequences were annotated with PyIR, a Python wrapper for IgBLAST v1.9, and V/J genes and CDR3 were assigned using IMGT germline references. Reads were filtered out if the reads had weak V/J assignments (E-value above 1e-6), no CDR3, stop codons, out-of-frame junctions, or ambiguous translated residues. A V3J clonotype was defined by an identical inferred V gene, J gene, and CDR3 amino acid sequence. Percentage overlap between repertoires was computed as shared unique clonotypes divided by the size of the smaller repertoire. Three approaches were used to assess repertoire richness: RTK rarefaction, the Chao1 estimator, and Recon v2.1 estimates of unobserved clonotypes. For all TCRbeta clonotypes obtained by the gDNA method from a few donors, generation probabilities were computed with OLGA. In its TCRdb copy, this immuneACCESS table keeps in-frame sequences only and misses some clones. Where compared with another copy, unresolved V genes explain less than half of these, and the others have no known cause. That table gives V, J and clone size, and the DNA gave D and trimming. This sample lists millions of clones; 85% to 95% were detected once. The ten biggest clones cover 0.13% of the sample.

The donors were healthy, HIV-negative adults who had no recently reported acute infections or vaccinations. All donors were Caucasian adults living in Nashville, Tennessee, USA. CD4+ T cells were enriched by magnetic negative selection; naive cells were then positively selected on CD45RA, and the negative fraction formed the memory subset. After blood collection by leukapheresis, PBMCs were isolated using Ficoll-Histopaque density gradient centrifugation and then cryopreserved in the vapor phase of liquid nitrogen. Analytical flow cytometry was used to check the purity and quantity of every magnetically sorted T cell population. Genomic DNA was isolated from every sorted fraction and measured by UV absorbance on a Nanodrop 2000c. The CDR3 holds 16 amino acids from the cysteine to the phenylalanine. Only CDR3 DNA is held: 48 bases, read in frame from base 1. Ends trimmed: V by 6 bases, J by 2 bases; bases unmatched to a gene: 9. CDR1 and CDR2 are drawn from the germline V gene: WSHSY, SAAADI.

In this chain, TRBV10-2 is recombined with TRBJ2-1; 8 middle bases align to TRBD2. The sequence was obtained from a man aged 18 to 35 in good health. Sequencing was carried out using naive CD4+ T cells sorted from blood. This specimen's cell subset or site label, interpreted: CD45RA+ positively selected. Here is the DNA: TGCGCCAGCAGGGGTACAAAGGGACTAGCCTACAATGAGCAGTTCTTC. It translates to CASRGTKGLAYNEQFF.